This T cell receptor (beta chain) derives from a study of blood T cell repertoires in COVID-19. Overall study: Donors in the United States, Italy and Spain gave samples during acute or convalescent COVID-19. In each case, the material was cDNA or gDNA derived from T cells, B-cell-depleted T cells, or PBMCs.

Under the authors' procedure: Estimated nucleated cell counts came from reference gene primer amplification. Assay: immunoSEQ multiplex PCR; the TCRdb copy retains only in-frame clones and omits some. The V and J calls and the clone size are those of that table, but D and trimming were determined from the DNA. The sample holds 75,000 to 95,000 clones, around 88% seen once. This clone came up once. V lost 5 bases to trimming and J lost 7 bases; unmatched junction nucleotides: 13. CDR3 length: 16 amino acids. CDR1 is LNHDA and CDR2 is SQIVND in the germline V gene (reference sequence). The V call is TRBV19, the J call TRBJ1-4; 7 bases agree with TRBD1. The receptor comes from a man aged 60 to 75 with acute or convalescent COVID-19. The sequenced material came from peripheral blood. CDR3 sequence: CASSLLGTVSSEKLFF. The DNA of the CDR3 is TGTGCCAGTAGTCTCCTTGGGACAGTATCAAGTGAAAAACTGTTTTTT.